This record looks at one TCR beta chain sequence and its context. It lacks a known antigen. Base quality data are lacking; no much larger clone is found one base away. This sample is part of a study of cytomegalovirus exposure and HLA in healthy donors (TCRdb year 2017). Background for the entire study: An earlier analysis of approximately 550 of the donors reported 250 to 350 Gb of sequence data and around 110 million unique TCR beta sequences from approximately 180 million T cells. Roughly 5 DR-DQ haplotypes were handled as single units for association and clustering because linkage in the cohort was strong. The aim of the study was to test whether cataloging public T cell receptors could identify signatures of past pathogen exposure. Donor age, sex, ethnicity and CMV serostatus were compiled alongside the repertoire data. HLA typing covered class I and class II loci at four-digit resolution. To predict cytomegalovirus infection status, the study brought together high-throughput TCR immunosequencing, statistical association of individual TCRs with disease status, and machine learning. Among the roughly 430 genotyped donors, approximately 81% belonged to the genetic ancestry cluster associated with self-reported Caucasian donors. Every repertoire in the discovery cohort had been generated on one and the same sequencing platform. The number of donors typed differed by locus, with roughly 629-640 for A, B, C, DRB1 and DQB1, 522 for DQA1, 600 to 610 for DPA1, and roughly 450 for DPB1. An early release covering approximately 600 HLA-typed donors comprised about 300 gigabases of sequencing data and around 86 million unique TCR sequences. A later genetic analysis used genome-wide SNP genotypes for about three fifths of the 666 donors, treating that subset as a discovery cohort. Along with the roughly 670-subject first cohort, a separate validation cohort of over a hundred different subjects was used. Using immunosequencing, the study profiled T cell repertoires from about 620 subjects and related those repertoires to cytomegalovirus serostatus. On average, roughly 200,000 unique TCR beta nucleotide sequences were sequenced per donor among several hundred genotyped donors of the cohort, with 15% to 20% of those sequences being non-productive. An earlier analysis of 587 of the donors applied high-throughput TCR beta sequencing to assess whether each TCR beta V gene segment acted as functional or pseudogenic. The later analysis used no new phenotypic data to find candidate immune exposures, relying instead on TCR beta sequences and their occurrence across donors. To study patterns of TCR occurrence, a later analysis re-analyzed previously published TCR beta repertoires from more than 550 donors and added high-resolution HLA genotyping. The paper's findings and limits, for the study overall: For the cohort, immune exposure information was limited to CMV serostatus. This cohort had only TCR beta chains sequenced, and the lack of alpha or paired-chain data limited which features could be detected. Three of the identified cytomegalovirus-associated TCR beta chains were confirmed in vitro to be specific for cytomegalovirus antigens. The presence/absence analyses assumed that sequencing depth was roughly uniform across donors, and that assumption may not be true. A later analysis associated 15,000 to 20,000 TCR beta sequences with specific HLA alleles at a false discovery rate of 0.05. Strong co-occurrence of HLA alleles, especially DR and DQ, made assigning TCR associations to individual alleles difficult. According to a later analysis, TCR association rates differed among HLA loci, with DRB1 alleles showing the most associated TCRs and HLA-C alleles showing the fewest. Correlated functional status among segregating V segments might reflect linkage disequilibrium, but an unknown experimental factor could not be ruled out. In both the original and validation cohorts, the classifier was reported to diagnose cytomegalovirus status with high specificity and sensitivity. A cluster of highly shared sequence variants was judged likely to represent a technical artifact of the sequencing pipeline. A further reported finding was that TCR beta sequences accurately predicted the HLA-A and HLA-B alleles for most subjects in the first cohort. Because the 87-base-pair reads could not distinguish some IMGT-functional V segments, including TRBV6-2 and TRBV6-3, those segments were excluded. Because HLA typing was missing for some donors at each locus, association tests included only the typed subset. In a later analysis, most CMV-associated TCR beta chains were found to appear HLA-restricted, with HLA associations seemingly driven largely by CMV exposure. Most TCR sequences were seen in very few donors, while some public TCRs were found in many individuals. A later analysis reported that several top co-occurrence clusters appeared linked to parvovirus B19, influenza, CMV and Epstein-Barr virus. The earlier analysis of a few hundred of the donors excluded roughly 17 rarely observed V segments, including chromosome 9 orphons, because counts were too low. A later analysis found that HLA-associated TCR beta chains were more clonally expanded and had lower generation probabilities than equally common non-associated chains. The study gave a list of 150 to 200 TCR beta chains associated with cytomegalovirus. The authors suggested that the approach could potentially be extended to other disease states and immunological phenotypes. In an earlier analysis of roughly 560 of the donors, most TCR beta V segments were observed in productive rearrangements about 87% or about 30% of the time, broadly matching IMGT annotations. A later genetic analysis reported fewer N-insertions in productive TCRs among donors in an Asian-associated ancestry cluster than the roughly 640-donor mean. V-gene and J-gene trimming of TCR beta chains was associated with a missense DCLRE1C variant in a later genetic analysis, and the association was replicated in an independent cohort.

The cohort was made up of 666 healthy bone marrow donors. At the time of sampling, every cohort member was nominally healthy, though immune exposures that went unrecorded were likely present. The donor tested CMV seropositive and was one of the 289 seropositive cohort members. Each donor provided a peripheral blood sample, and peripheral blood mononuclear cells were used for TCR beta sequencing. Genomic DNA extraction from the blood cell samples was performed with the Qiagen DNeasy Blood Extraction Kit. Relative to germline, V is 5 bases shorter and J is 10 bases shorter, with 11 bases between their ends. CDR1 and CDR2, looked up from the germline V gene, are MDHEN and SYDVKM. The CDR3 goes from the cysteine to the phenylalanine over 12 residues. Only the CDR3 part of the read is kept: 36 bases, read in frame from the first base. Libraries were constructed by the immunoSEQ multiplex PCR assay. A mixture of 60 forward primers for TCR Vbeta segments and 13 reverse primers for TCR Jbeta segments was used in the multiplex PCR. The CDR3 region of rearranged TCR beta genes was amplified from genomic DNA by a multiplex PCR assay. The Illumina HiSeq System was used to sequence the amplified TCR beta libraries as 87-base-pair reads. The original methods were these. Across the 700 or so repertoires, a later analysis counted 75 million to 90 million unique TCR beta chains, around 11 million of which were shared by at least two donors. Raw reads were error-corrected and collapsed into unique sequences by a nearest-neighbor algorithm in which closely related sequences were merged to remove PCR and sequencing errors. Alignment of CDR3 sequences to IMGT reference sequences was used to assign V, D and J gene segments. For a sequence to be retained, at least a six-nucleotide match to both a V gene segment and a J gene segment was required. A rearrangement counted as productive if the CDR3 had no stop codons and remained in frame with V and J, and every other rearrangement counted as non-productive. Following IMGT convention, CDR3 was defined as the stretch from the second conserved V-encoded cysteine to the conserved J-encoded phenylalanine. In an earlier analysis of 500 to 650 of the donors, sequences lacking an unambiguous match to a single V gene segment were excluded. An earlier analysis of some 610 of the donors called V segments functional above 56.7% productive rearrangements and segregating when the between-donor standard deviation exceeded 5%. A statistical classification framework was built for diagnosing cytomegalovirus status from the catalog of TCR beta chain sequences. In a later analysis, TCR nucleotide sequences were compared against IMGT/GENE-DB human TR gene sequences so that V and J genes could be assigned. In a later analysis, CDR3 sequences and most-parsimonious VDJ recombination scenarios were assigned using the TCRdist pipeline. In a later analysis, every TCR beta chain was defined by the combination of its CDR3 amino acid sequence and its V-gene family, and reads without a unique V-gene family were dropped. In a later analysis, a few hundred highly shared, low-generation-probability nucleotide sequences were removed to address suspected cross-contamination and a sequencing artifact. In a later analysis, a clonal expansion index was calculated for each public chain from normalized within-repertoire ranks of inferred template counts. In a later analysis, generation probabilities were computed using a VDJ recombination model fitted to out-of-frame rearrangements, and the results were checked against IGoR. In a later analysis, TCR-TCR, TCR-HLA and TCR-CMV co-occurrence was scored with hypergeometric tests, and a repertoire-size bias correction was applied to TCR pairs. A later analysis estimated false discovery rates by permuting HLA or CMV assignments 20 times. In a later analysis, co-occurring TCRs were grouped with DBSCAN, and TCRdist sequence similarity was added when clustering was performed within HLA-allele-positive subsets. Repertoires with fewer than 30,000 or more than 120,000 public chains were left out of co-occurrence clustering, as were five repertoires with anomalous nucleotide sharing. TCRdb re-hosts the immuneACCESS table, in-frame sequences only. Its copies lack some clones; in the studies checked, an unresolved V gene accounts for under half of them, and the cause for the rest is not known. D and trimming come from the DNA, and the V and J calls and clone size come from that table. A total of about 110,000 clones appear in this sample, 67% of them only once. The ten largest account for 8% to 10% of the sample.

The origin of this receptor is a man aged 18 to 30 in good health and CMV-seropositive. The chain employs TRBV28 and TRBJ1-4; a confident D gene designation cannot be given. The specimen sequenced was PBMCs. The CDR3 reads as follows: CASSGPGGKLFF. The sequence in DNA is TGTGCCAGCAGTGGTCCCGGCGGAAAACTGTTTTTT.